This entry lists 4 T cell receptor beta chains sequenced from one sample in a study of cytotoxic CD8 clonotypes in ibrutinib-treated CLL. Profiling relied on immunoSEQ multiplex PCR, and the TCRdb table lists in-frame clones only, not all of them. The table has roughly 11,000 clones, roughly four fifths seen once; the top ten hold approximately 22%. Specimen: PBMCs, collected at disease progression, from a patient treated with ibrutinib. These receptors originate from a human donor with chronic lymphocytic leukemia.

The table lists this clone with a count of one. The chain is built from TRBV19 and TRBJ2-5; D is uncertain. The CDR3 spans 13 residues. Germline-derived CDR1 and CDR2 are LNHDA and SQIVND (reference sequence). Trimming stripped 8 bases from V and 1 base from J, with 11 bases between. The DNA of the CDR3 is TGTGCCAGTTCAATAATCATCCAAGAGACCCAGTACTTC. It codes for CASSIIIQETQYF.

CDR3 bases: TGCAGTGCTGCCCATAATCGCTACACCTTC. It specifies CSAAHNRYTF. The V call is TRBV20-1, the J call TRBJ1-2; no clear D gene. Trimming removed 5 bases at V and 9 bases at J, with 10 bases between. This CDR3 has 10 residues. Germline CDR1 DFQATT, CDR2 SNEGSKA (reference sequence).

Written as DNA, the CDR3 is TGTGCCACCTACCGAACAGGCGCCGGGGAAAAACTGTTTTTT. Translating gives CATYRTGAGEKLFF. The chain joins TRBV28 to TRBJ1-4, with D perhaps TRBD1 (5 bases). The CDR3 length is 14 residues. Germline V gene lookup returns CDR1 MDHEN and CDR2 SYDVKM. V lost 10 bases to trimming and J lost 8 bases, with 20 bases between them.

The V and J genes are TRBV19 and TRBJ1-1; perhaps TRBD1 as D (5 bases). Germline loops: CDR1 LNHDA, CDR2 SQIVND (reference sequence). This CDR3 contains 15 residues. The V end was cut by 6 bases, the J end by 6 bases, with 20 bases between. The DNA for the CDR3 is TGTGCCAGTAGCCCCCCGGGACGGCGGTATCCTGAAGCTTTCTTT. It translates to CASSPPGRRYPEAFF.